This T cell receptor (beta chain) was obtained from a study of beta chain features in type 1 diabetes. Cells sorted by CD45RO/CCR7/CD25/CD127/CD95/CD27 comprised CD4+ naive, central memory, regulatory and stem cell-like memory cells. V was trimmed by 3 bases and J by 0 bases, leaving 14 bases between them. The CDR3 has 16 residues. Germline CDR1 SGDLS, CDR2 YYNGEE. Expressed TCRB transcripts were sequenced, since all the RNA that had been isolated was reverse transcribed. Clones were read by immunoSEQ multiplex PCR, and TCRdb kept only the in-frame ones, dropping some. The sample records 900,000 or so clones, under 20% being singletons.

The V call is TRBV9, the J call TRBJ2-3; no clear D gene. The clonotype originates from a woman between 18 and 29 years old in good health. Input material: naive CD4+ T cells from blood. CDR3 region: CASSAQVASSTDTQYF. CDR3 DNA sequence: TGTGCCAGCAGCGCGCAGGTCGCCTCTAGCACAGATACGCAGTATTTT.